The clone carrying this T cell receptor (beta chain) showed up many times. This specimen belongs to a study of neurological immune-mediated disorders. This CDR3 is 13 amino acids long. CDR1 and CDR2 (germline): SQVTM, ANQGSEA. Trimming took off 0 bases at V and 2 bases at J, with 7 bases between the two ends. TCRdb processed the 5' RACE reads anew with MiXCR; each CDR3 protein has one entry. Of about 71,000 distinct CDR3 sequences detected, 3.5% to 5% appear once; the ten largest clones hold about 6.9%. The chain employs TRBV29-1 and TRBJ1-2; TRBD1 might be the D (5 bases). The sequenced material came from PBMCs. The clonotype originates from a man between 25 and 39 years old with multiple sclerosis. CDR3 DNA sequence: TGCAGCGTTGAAGAGGGGCCCAACTATGGCTACACCTTC. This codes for CSVEEGPNYGYTF.